Following are 31 T cell receptor beta chains from one sample sequenced in a study of T cell responses to AZD1222 COVID-19 vaccine. Libraries were prepared by immunoSEQ multiplex PCR; TCRdb keeps only in-frame clonotypes and omits some of them. This table has about 180,000 clones, about 90% appearing once. The sequences come from peripheral blood, collected on day 0 of AZD1222 vaccination. The receptors shown here come from an adult in good health.

Only a few counts were recorded for this clone. The J gene is TRBJ1-3, the V gene TRBV6-7, with 7 positions matching TRBD1. TRBV6-7 is filed as an ORF, its function uncertain. The CDR3 is 17 residues long. V lost 1 base to trimming and J lost 0 bases; unmatched junction nucleotides: 6. Here the CDR3 DNA reads TGTGCCAGCAGTTACTGTGGGGACAGCTTCTCTGGAAACACCATATATTTT. It translates to CASSYCGDSFSGNTIYF.

The genes are TRBV6-1 and TRBJ1-6; D remains ambiguous. The germline V and J ends were trimmed by 0 bases and 6 bases, with 6 bases remaining between them. Germline V CDR1 and CDR2: MNHNS, SASEGT. The CDR3 spans 14 residues. Here the CDR3 DNA reads TGTGCCAGCAGTGAAGCCCCGGGTAATTCACCCCTCCACTTT. Translation: CASSEAPGNSPLHF.

The chain links TRBV5-1 to TRBJ2-3, with 8 bases aligning to TRBD2. The CDR3 covers 19 residues. J was trimmed by 0 bases and V by 3 bases; bases with no gene match: 15. Per germline, CDR1 SGHRS and CDR2 YFSETQ. The CDR3 sequence: CASSSMGSGTNPSTDTQYF. DNA for the CDR3: TGCGCCAGCAGCTCTATGGGTAGCGGGACTAACCCAAGCACAGATACGCAGTATTTT. Full variable domain (remainder filled in from reference TRBV5-1 and TRBJ2-3): KAGVTQTPRYLIKTRGQQVTLSCSPISGHRSVSWYQQTPGQGLQFLFEYFSETQRNKGNFPGRFSGRQFSNSRSEMNVSTLELGDSALYLCASSSMGSGTNPSTDTQYFGPGTRLTVL.

The V and J genes are TRBV9 and TRBJ2-7, with TRBD2 matching over 13 bases. Germline lookup yields CDR1 SGDLS and CDR2 YYNGEE. This CDR3 region has 16 residues. V shed 0 bases, J shed 4 bases, and the junction held 4 bases outside the gene matches. The CDR3 DNA is TGTGCCAGCAGCGTAGCGACTAGCGGGAGGTTTTACGAGCAGTACTTC. Amino acid sequence: CASSVATSGRFYEQYF.

V usage is TRBV28 and J usage is TRBJ2-2; 7 bases are a match to TRBD2. The CDR3 contains 15 residues. The germline V gene encodes CDR1 MDHEN and CDR2 SYDVKM. The V gene end was trimmed by 8 bases and the J gene end by 4 bases; junction bases not matched to a gene: 10. For the CDR3, the DNA is TGTGCCAGCGGGGAGACTAGCATGAGCACCGGGGAGCTGTTTTTT. This codes for CASGETSMSTGELFF.

This chain uses TRBV29-1 with TRBJ2-1; D is uncertain. The V gene's germline CDR1 is SQVTM and CDR2 ANQGSEA. The CDR3 totals 12 residues. The V gene lost 6 bases and the J gene lost 15 bases, with 21 bases spanning the gap. The CDR3 nucleotides are TGCAGCGTAAAGACGGGTCATGGCGTTCCGTTCTTC. Translating it yields CSVKTGHGVPFF.

J is TRBJ2-7 and V is TRBV5-6; TRBD1 is a possible D gene (6 bases). This CDR3 has 15 residues. The germline CDR1 and CDR2 sequences are SGHDT and YYEEEE. The germline V and J ends were trimmed by 3 bases and 4 bases, with 17 bases remaining between them. The DNA of the CDR3 is TGTGCCAGCAGCTGGGACAACCCGGGACCTTACGAGCAGTACTTC. Translation gives CASSWDNPGPYEQYF.

This rearrangement joins TRBV6-5 to TRBJ1-5; D unresolved. Deletions cut 7 bases from V and 6 bases from J, with 16 bases between. This CDR3 contains 14 residues. CDR1 is MNHEY, CDR2 SVGAGI, per germline. This CDR3 reads CASNWRAEGQPQHF. Written as DNA, the CDR3 is TGTGCCAGCAACTGGCGGGCAGAAGGTCAGCCCCAGCATTTT.

The rearrangement links TRBV2 to TRBJ2-7, with D uncertain. This CDR3 spans 12 amino acids. The V gene lost 7 bases and the J gene lost 0 bases, with 7 bases spanning the gap. The germline CDR1 and CDR2 sequences are SNHLY and FYNNEI. The CDR3 DNA is TGTGCCAGCACTAGGTTCTCCTACGAGCAGTACTTC. Its translation is CASTRFSYEQYF.

The chain joins TRBV19 to TRBJ2-7, with 9 nucleotides matching TRBD2. The germline V gene encodes CDR1 LNHDA and CDR2 SQIVND (reference sequence). This CDR3 has 13 residues. V was clipped by 5 bases and J by 3 bases; unmatched bases: 2. The CDR3 region is CASSASGIYEQYF. For the CDR3, the DNA is TGTGCCAGTAGTGCTAGCGGGATCTACGAGCAGTACTTC.

This chain uses TRBV4-1 with TRBJ2-1, with 14 bases identical to TRBD2. The V segment lost 3 bases and the J segment 0 bases; nucleotides outside the gene matches: 10. This CDR3 spans 20 amino acids. CDR1 and CDR2 from the germline V gene are MGHRA and YSYEKL. The CDR3 DNA sequence: TGCGCCAGCAGCCACCTAGGACTAGCGGGAGGAACAAGCTCCTACAATGAGCAGTTCTTC. The encoded protein is CASSHLGLAGGTSSYNEQFF.

The chain recombines TRBV18 with TRBJ2-3, with D unresolved. V lost 2 bases and J lost 0, with 6 bases in between. The CDR3 is 14 residues long. Germline CDR1 is KGHSH and CDR2 is LQKENI. CDR3 bases: TGTGCCAGCTCACCAACTTATAGCACAGATACGCAGTATTTT. Translated: CASSPTYSTDTQYF. Drawing the rest from reference TRBV18 and TRBJ2-3, the complete variable domain is NAGVMQNPRHLVRRRGQEARLRCSPMKGHSHVYWYRQLPEEGLKFMVYLQKENIIDESGMPKERFSAEFPKEGPSILRIQQVVRGDSAAYFCASSPTYSTDTQYFGPGTRLTVL.

This clone was found once. J is TRBJ1-5 and V is TRBV7-8; D might be TRBD1 (5 bases). The CDR3 loop spans 16 amino acids. Trimming left V 0 bases short and J 0 bases short, with 9 bases between. CDR1 is SGHVS, CDR2 FQNEAQ, per germline. CDR3 sequence: CASSLAGDYSNQPQHF. The CDR3 DNA reads as TGTGCCAGCAGCTTAGCGGGGGACTATAGCAATCAGCCCCAGCATTTT.

This clone has only one observation. CDR3 bases: TGTGCCAGTATGGGGATCAGGGTAGGCTACACCTTC. Translating it yields CASMGIRVGYTF. The gene calls are TRBV19 and TRBJ1-2; TRBD1 might be the D (5 bases). Germline V gene lookup returns CDR1 LNHDA and CDR2 SQIVND (reference sequence). The CDR3 is made up of 12 amino acids. The V end lost 7 bases, the J end lost 8 bases, and 14 bases lay between the germline ends.

This clone was seen just once. The chain carries TRBV18 and TRBJ2-2, with D possibly called TRBD1 or TRBD2 (5 bases each). The V and J ends lost 3 bases and 8 bases respectively, with 13 bases between them. Looked up from germline, CDR1 is KGHSH and CDR2 is LQKENI. CDR3 length: 14 amino acids. CDR3 sequence (DNA): TGTGCCAGCTCACCCCGAGGGACGACTGGGGAGCTGTTTTTT. Translation: CASSPRGTTGELFF.

The genes are TRBV6-1 and TRBJ2-5, with TRBD2 as a possible D gene (6 bases). Trimming shortened V by 0 bases and J by 5 bases, and 16 bases separated the two germline ends. Germline CDR1 MNHNS, CDR2 SASEGT. This CDR3 spans 16 amino acids. CDR3 sequence: CASSEALGGVRETQYF. Written as DNA, the CDR3 is TGTGCCAGCAGTGAAGCGCTCGGGGGAGTAAGGGAGACCCAGTACTTC.

The rearrangement joins TRBV28 to TRBJ2-7; TRBD2 matches 12 bases. The CDR3 extends over 16 amino acids. The germline V gene has CDR1 MDHEN and CDR2 SYDVKM. V dropped 4 bases and J dropped 0; count of bases not matched to a gene: 4. The CDR3 reads CASSSPGLAGSYEQYF. In nucleotides, the CDR3 is TGTGCCAGCAGTTCACCGGGACTAGCGGGCTCCTACGAGCAGTACTTC.

The CDR3 DNA sequence: TGTGCCAGCTCACCATCGGCAGGACAGGGAGATTCACCCCTCCACTTT. Protein product: CASSPSAGQGDSPLHF. V and J are TRBV18 and TRBJ1-6; 8 nucleotides match TRBD1. The CDR3 loop spans 16 amino acids. Germline lookup yields CDR1 KGHSH and CDR2 LQKENI. V lost 2 bases and J lost 8; bases outside the gene matches: 8.

The rearrangement uses TRBV19 and TRBJ1-5, with a tentative D call TRBD1 (6 bases). V lost 5 bases and J 7 bases, leaving 9 bases between the germline ends. Looked up from germline, CDR1 is LNHDA and CDR2 is SQIVND (reference sequence). The CDR3 sequence is 12 residues long. This CDR3 reads CASSPQGQPQHF. CDR3 coding DNA: TGTGCCAGTAGTCCACAGGGCCAGCCCCAGCATTTT.

The V gene is TRBV7-9, the J gene TRBJ1-2; TRBD1 might be the D (6 bases). This CDR3 spans 15 amino acids. V was cut by 4 bases and J by 8 bases, with 20 bases left in between. Germline V gives CDR1 SEHNR, CDR2 FQNEAQ (reference sequence). In DNA, the CDR3 is TGTGCCAGCAGCTCTAGCGGGGGCGCCCCGGGGGGCTACACCTTC. It yields the protein CASSSSGGAPGGYTF. The full variable domain, its missing parts supplied by reference TRBV7-9 and TRBJ1-2, is DTGVSQNPRHKITKRGQNVTFRCDPISEHNRLYWYRQTLGQGPEFLTYFQNEAQLEKSRLLSDRFSAERPKGSFSTLEIQRTEQGDSAMYLCASSSSGGAPGGYTFGSGTRLTVV.

The chain uses TRBV9 and TRBJ1-1, with D perhaps TRBD1 (5 bases). Germline V lookup: CDR1 SGDLS, CDR2 YYNGEE. CDR3 size: 15 residues. V dropped 5 bases and J dropped 6 bases, with 20 bases sitting between them. The CDR3: CASSRAGNGGAEAFF. The CDR3 nucleotides are TGTGCCAGCAGTAGAGCTGGGAACGGGGGAGCTGAAGCTTTCTTT.

V is TRBV19 and J is TRBJ1-3; possibly TRBD1 for D (5 bases). The CDR3 loop spans 15 amino acids. Germline lookup yields CDR1 LNHDA and CDR2 SQIVND (reference sequence). Deletions cut 8 bases from V and 0 bases from J, with 14 bases between. CDR3 sequence reads: CASFDSINSGNTIYF. Written as DNA, the CDR3 is TGTGCCAGTTTTGACAGTATAAACTCTGGAAACACCATATATTTT.

The rearrangement links TRBV19 to TRBJ1-3; D might be TRBD1 (6 bases). Germline-derived CDR1 and CDR2 are LNHDA and SQIVND (reference sequence). Between the trimmed V and J ends, which lost 7 bases and 0 bases, there was a span of 13 bases. This CDR3 comprises 15 residues. The CDR3 nucleotides read TGTGCCAGTATCCCGGGACAACGCTCTGGAAACACCATATATTTT. Residues: CASIPGQRSGNTIYF.

The chain employs TRBV18 and TRBJ2-7, with D perhaps matching TRBD2 (7 bases). Trimming took off 5 bases at V and 5 bases at J, with 10 bases between the two ends. The CDR3 runs to 12 residues. CDR1 and CDR2 from the germline V gene are KGHSH and LQKENI. The CDR3 DNA is TGTGCCAGCTCAGAGGGGGGGCACGAGCAGTACTTC. This translates into CASSEGGHEQYF.

The chain recombines TRBV5-6 with TRBJ1-4; no clear D. This CDR3 is 14 amino acids long. Germline assignment: CDR1 SGHDT and CDR2 YYEEEE. The V end was cut by 5 bases, the J end by 7 bases, with 15 bases between. The CDR3: CASRAGGILEKLFF. CDR3 DNA: TGTGCCAGCAGAGCTGGCGGAATCCTTGAAAAACTGTTTTTT.

This chain links TRBV12-5 with TRBJ2-3; TRBD2 agrees at 7 bases. The germline CDR1 and CDR2 sequences are LGHNT and FRNRAP. The V gene end was trimmed by 7 bases and the J gene end by 4 bases; junction bases not matched to a gene: 8. This CDR3 is built from 14 residues. The chain's CDR3 is CASALGGSPDTQYF. CDR3 sequence (DNA): TGTGCTAGTGCCCTCGGGGGGAGCCCAGATACGCAGTATTTT.

Remarks on this clone: Different DNA sequences within this sample yield the same CDR3. This sequence joins TRBV27 and TRBJ2-1, with D maybe TRBD2 (6 bases). The CDR3 loop spans 15 amino acids. V shed 3 bases and J shed 5 bases, with 14 bases lying between them. Germline values: CDR1 MNHEY, CDR2 SMNVEV (reference sequence). This CDR3 reads CASSFGGSGDNEQFF. CDR3 coding DNA: TGTGCCAGCAGTTTCGGGGGAAGTGGAGACAATGAGCAGTTCTTC.

V usage is TRBV7-8 and J usage is TRBJ1-2; 7 nucleotides align to TRBD1. The V gene's germline CDR1 is SGHVS and CDR2 FQNEAQ. Unmatched junction bases numbered 5, after V lost 5 bases and J lost 8 bases. The CDR3 runs 12 residues. The CDR3 sequence is CASSPWDSGYTF. The CDR3 DNA sequence: TGTGCCAGCAGCCCGTGGGACAGCGGCTACACCTTC.

V usage is TRBV6-4 and J usage is TRBJ1-2, with D maybe TRBD1 (5 bases). V dropped 0 bases and J dropped 6 bases, with 17 bases sitting between them. This CDR3 spans 16 amino acids. Germline V gene data show CDR1 as MRHNA and CDR2 as SNTAGT. The CDR3 DNA is TGTGCCAGCAGTGACTCGAAGGCAGGGCGCAAACATGGCTACACCTTC. It yields the protein CASSDSKAGRKHGYTF.

The CDR3 bases are TGTGCCAGCAGTGGGTCCTGGGACTCCTCCACCGGGGAGCTGTTTTTT. This gives the protein CASSGSWDSSTGELFF. This sequence joins TRBV25-1 and TRBJ2-2; weak D call: TRBD2 (6 bases). Germline CDR1 MGHDK, CDR2 SYGVNS. The CDR3 spans 16 residues. Trimming took off 4 bases at V and 4 bases at J, with 16 bases between the two ends.

This sequence joins TRBV7-9 and TRBJ1-6; D not resolved. Germline V lookup: CDR1 SEHNR, CDR2 FQNEAQ (reference sequence). Trimming stripped 3 bases from V and 5 bases from J, with 8 bases between. This CDR3 comprises 14 residues. The CDR3 reads CASSLVLNNSPLHF. In DNA, the CDR3 is TGTGCCAGCAGCTTGGTATTGAATAATTCACCCCTCCACTTT.